These 2 T cell receptor beta chains share one sample of origin, sequenced in a study of breast tumors, draining lymph nodes, adjacent tissues. Breast cancer patients provided tissue from their axillary draining lymph nodes. MiXCR was run by TCRdb on the multiplex PCR reads, yielding one entry per CDR3 protein. In the table there are about 130,000 distinct CDR3 sequences, 21% of which are singletons. Sequencing was performed on axillary lymph node tissue. Source of these receptors: a female donor with breast cancer. Some clones in this sample may be carry-over from other donors' samples.

The V and J genes are TRBV27 and TRBJ2-5; D ambiguous. The CDR3 is made up of 9 amino acids. Germline V gene lookup returns CDR1 MNHEY and CDR2 SMNVEV (reference sequence). The CDR3 DNA is TGTGCAGGGCAAGAGACCCAGTACTTC. Amino acids: CAGQETQYF.

Of note for this clonotype: This may come from a read error, since a much larger clone is one base off. The chain employs TRBV5-1 and TRBJ1-6, with D unclear. The CDR3 runs 14 residues. The germline V gene encodes CDR1 SGHRS and CDR2 YFSETQ. The CDR3 loop reads CASSWAGYNPPLHF. The CDR3 DNA reads TGTGCCAGCAGCTGGGCGGGGTACAATCCACCCCTCCACTTT.